This paragraph covers one TCR beta chain sequence. The antigen is undetermined. The CDR3 consists of 17 residues. CDR1 and CDR2 from the germline V gene are SGHDN and FVKESK. The V end lost 0 bases, the J end lost 6 bases, and 18 bases lay between the germline ends. This specimen comes from a study of T cells in localized non-small cell lung cancer. Findings and caveats of the study: Detection in adjacent lung was observed for a median around 55 of the top 100 tumor clones.

The method was immunoSEQ multiplex PCR; TCRdb's version includes in-frame clones alone and lacks a portion of them. In the table there are over 15,000 clones, about 80% of which are singletons. This chain connects TRBV14 to TRBJ2-1; D unresolved. This specimen was peripheral blood, taken before any cancer treatment. The TCR was taken from an older female donor with stage I lung adenocarcinoma. The CDR3 here is CASSQDWAGDFPNEQFF. In DNA form, the CDR3 reads TGTGCCAGCAGCCAAGATTGGGCAGGTGATTTTCCCAATGAGCAGTTCTTC.